This TCR beta chain emerged from a study of shared clonotypes between healthy human individuals. Study-level background: CD4 naive and memory got three plates each, CD8 naive two, CD8 memory one.

At a deep level, the assay was run. In the authors' methods: ImmunoSEQ output lacked quality scores and full-length reads, limiting matched filtering. Libraries were prepared by immunoSEQ multiplex PCR; TCRdb keeps only in-frame clonotypes and omits some of them. That table gives V, J and clone size, and the DNA gave D and trimming. The table includes some 1,900,000 clones, about 95% detected once. About this clone: Its target is not known.

Study-level results: Generation probability values for non-shared clonotypes were lower than those for clonotypes shared by all four donors.

Germline V gene sequence: CDR1 LNHDA, CDR2 SQIVND (reference sequence). Trimming removed 6 bases at V and 0 bases at J, with 9 bases between. CDR3 length: 14 residues. CD8 cells classed as naive were CD45RO-negative and positively selected for CCR7, excluding terminally differentiated effector memory CD45RA+ cells. Sequenced sample: naive CD8+ T cells sorted from blood. The sequence was collected from a man aged 18 to 35 in good health. The chain combines TRBV19 with TRBJ1-5; D is ambiguous. This chain's CDR3 is CASREGNSNQPQHF. The CDR3 nucleotides are TGTGCCAGTAGGGAGGGTAATAGCAATCAGCCCCAGCATTTT.